This T cell receptor (beta chain) came from a study of shared clonotypes between healthy human individuals. In germline, CDR1 is SGHAT, CDR2 FQNNGV. Trimming removed 5 bases from V and 2 bases from J, with 13 bases in between. The CDR3 extends over 16 amino acids. Deep-level settings were used for running the assay. Only in-frame clones appear in the TCRdb table, and some are missing; sequencing was by immunoSEQ multiplex PCR. Of around 100,000 clones listed, about 63% are singletons. Source material: memory CD8+ T cells sorted from blood. The subset is: CD45RO+ cells pooled with CCR7-negative TemRA cells. V is TRBV11-2 and J is TRBJ1-6; D is uncertain. The source of this sequence is a woman aged 30 to 39 in good health. As DNA, the CDR3 is TGTGCCAGCAGCCAGAGAGACCGGCCCTATAATTCACCCCTCCACTTT. Translated, it gives CASSQRDRPYNSPLHF.